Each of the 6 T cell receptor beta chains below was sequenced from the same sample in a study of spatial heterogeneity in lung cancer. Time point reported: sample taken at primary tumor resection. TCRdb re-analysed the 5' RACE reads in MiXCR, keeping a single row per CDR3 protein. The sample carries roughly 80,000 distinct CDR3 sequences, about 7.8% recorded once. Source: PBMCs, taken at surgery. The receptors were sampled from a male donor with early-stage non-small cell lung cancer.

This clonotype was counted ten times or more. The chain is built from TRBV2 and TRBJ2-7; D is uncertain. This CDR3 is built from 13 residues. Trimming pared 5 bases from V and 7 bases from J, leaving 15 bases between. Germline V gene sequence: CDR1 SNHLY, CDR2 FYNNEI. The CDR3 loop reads CASSSWSIWEQYV. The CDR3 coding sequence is TGTGCCAGCAGTAGTTGGTCCATTTGGGAGCAGTACGTC.

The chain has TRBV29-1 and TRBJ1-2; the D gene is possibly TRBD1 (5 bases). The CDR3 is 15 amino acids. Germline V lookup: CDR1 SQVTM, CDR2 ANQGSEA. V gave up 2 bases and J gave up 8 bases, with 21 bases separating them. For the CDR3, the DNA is TGCAGCGTTGAAAATGACAGACCCTTGCCCTGGGGCTACACCTTC. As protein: CSVENDRPLPWGYTF.

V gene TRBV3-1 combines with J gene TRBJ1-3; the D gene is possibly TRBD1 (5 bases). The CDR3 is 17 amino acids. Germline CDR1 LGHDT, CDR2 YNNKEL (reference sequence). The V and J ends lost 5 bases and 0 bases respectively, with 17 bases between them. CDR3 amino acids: CASSVTPGRHSGNTIYF. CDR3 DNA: TGTGCCAGCAGCGTAACTCCGGGACGGCACTCTGGAAACACCATATATTTT.

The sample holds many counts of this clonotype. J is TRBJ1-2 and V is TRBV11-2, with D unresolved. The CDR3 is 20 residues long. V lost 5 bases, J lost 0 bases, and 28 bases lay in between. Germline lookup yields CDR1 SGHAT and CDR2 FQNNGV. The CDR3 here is CASSPVEGTYANRPNYGYTF. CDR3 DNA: TGTGCCAGCAGCCCGGTGGAGGGCACCTACGCAAACCGACCTAACTATGGCTACACCTTC.

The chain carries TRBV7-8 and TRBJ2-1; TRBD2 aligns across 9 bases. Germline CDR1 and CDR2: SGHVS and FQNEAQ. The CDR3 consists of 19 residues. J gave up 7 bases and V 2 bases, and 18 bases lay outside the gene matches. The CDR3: CASSLNPGGSGRKGNEQFF. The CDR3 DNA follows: TGTGCCAGCAGCTTAAACCCGGGCGGTAGCGGGAGAAAGGGGAATGAGCAGTTCTTC.

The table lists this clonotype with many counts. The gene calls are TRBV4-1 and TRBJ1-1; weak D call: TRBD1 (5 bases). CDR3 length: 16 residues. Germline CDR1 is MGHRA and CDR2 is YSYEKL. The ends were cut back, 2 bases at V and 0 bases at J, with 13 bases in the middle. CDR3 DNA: TGCGCCAGCAGCCAACGGGGGGGGGTTATGAACACTGAAGCTTTCTTT. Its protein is CASSQRGGVMNTEAFF.